These 32 T cell receptor beta chains were sequenced from one sample in a study of T cells after yellow fever vaccination. TCRdb reprocessed the 5' RACE reads via MiXCR and lists one record per CDR3 protein. The table has around 260,000 distinct CDR3 sequences, 5.2% seen once. This specimen consisted of CD4+ T cells sorted from PBMCs, obtained on the day of the yellow fever booster vaccination. Receptors originate from a man younger than 35 who received the YFV17D yellow fever vaccine.

The sample holds a few counts of this clonotype. The chain has TRBV7-3 and TRBJ2-1; D is ambiguous. The CDR3 extends over 13 amino acids. Germline CDR1 reads SGHTA; CDR2 reads FQGTGA. V lost 3 bases, J lost 5 bases, and 8 bases lay in between. The CDR3 loop reads CASSFKVHNEQFF. CDR3 bases: TGTGCCAGCAGCTTCAAGGTGCACAATGAGCAGTTCTTC.

This clonotype was detected many times. This sequence joins TRBV18 and TRBJ2-3; no definite D call. The CDR3 length is 15 residues. Germline V gene sequence: CDR1 KGHSH, CDR2 LQKENI. With 3 bases removed from V and 1 base from J, the gap between germline ends came to 11 bases. CDR3 protein: CASSPSIRGTDTQYF. CDR3 DNA sequence: TGTGCCAGCTCACCGAGTATACGGGGCACAGATACGCAGTATTTT.

This clonotype was seen at least ten times. The genes are TRBV29-1 and TRBJ2-3; 9 nucleotides match TRBD1. V gave up 1 base and J gave up 0 bases; unmatched junction bases: 11. From germline, CDR1 is SQVTM and CDR2 ANQGSEA. This CDR3 has 18 residues. The CDR3 DNA follows: TGCAGCGTTGAAGGCCCCGGGGACAGGGCGCCTAGCACAGATACGCAGTATTTT. Its translation: CSVEGPGDRAPSTDTQYF.

This clonotype was detected many times. The chain links TRBV12-3 or TRBV12-4 to TRBJ2-2; D not certain. This CDR3 is 14 amino acids long. Trimming cost V 7 bases and J 0 bases, with 9 bases left between them. CDR3 amino acids: CASTGRSNTGELFF. Written as DNA, the CDR3 is TGTGCCAGCACCGGGCGGTCGAACACCGGGGAGCTGTTTTTT.

This clonotype was counted only a few times. The chain uses TRBV2 and TRBJ1-1, with D hard to call. V was cut by 5 bases and J by 7 bases, with 17 bases left in between. Germline lookup yields CDR1 SNHLY and CDR2 FYNNEI. This CDR3 contains 14 residues. This chain's CDR3 is CASSSPNNRDEAFF. The CDR3 coding sequence is TGTGCCAGCAGTTCGCCAAATAATCGGGATGAAGCTTTCTTT.

This clonotype appeared a few times. The rearrangement uses TRBV7-2 and TRBJ2-3; D gene unclear. The CDR3 runs 14 residues. Trimming took 1 base from V and 2 from J, leaving 7 bases between them. Per germline, CDR1 SGHTA and CDR2 FQGNSA. Here the CDR3 reads CASSLERNTDTQYF. Written as DNA, the CDR3 is TGTGCCAGCAGCTTAGAGAGGAACACAGATACGCAGTATTTT.

This clonotype was counted only a few times. The V gene is TRBV18, the J gene TRBJ2-1; TRBD2 is a possible D gene (6 bases). Per the germline V gene, CDR1 is KGHSH and CDR2 is LQKENI. V was cut by 2 bases and J by 3 bases, with 14 bases left in between. This CDR3 comprises 16 residues. As DNA, the CDR3 is TGTGCCAGCTCACCATTAGGAGGGACGGACTACAATGAGCAGTTCTTC. Protein product: CASSPLGGTDYNEQFF.

The table lists this clonotype with a few counts. The CDR3 DNA reads as TGTGCCAGCAGCAAATGGCCCGGGATGGAGGGGGTCTCCTACAATGAGCAGTTCTTC. It translates to CASSKWPGMEGVSYNEQFF. The V call is TRBV21-1, the J call TRBJ2-1; the table's D gene call, TRBD1, was not cross checked with the DNA. TRBV21-1 is listed as a pseudogene. CDR3 length equals 19 residues.

This clonotype appeared a few times. V and J are TRBV12-3 or TRBV12-4 and TRBJ1-4, with unresolved D. This CDR3 region has 14 residues. V was clipped by 4 bases and J by 2 bases, with 8 bases between them. The CDR3 here is CASSSSWTNEKLFF. DNA of the CDR3: TGTGCCAGCAGTTCGTCATGGACTAATGAAAAACTGTTTTTT.

This rearrangement joins TRBV4-2 to TRBJ2-5; D is unclear. Trimming took off 1 base at V and 7 bases at J, with 13 bases between the two ends. Germline values: CDR1 LGHNA, CDR2 YNFKEQ. This CDR3 has 14 residues. CDR3 protein: CASSQAPMVGTQYF. As DNA, the CDR3 is TGTGCCAGCAGCCAAGCCCCAATGGTGGGGACCCAGTACTTC.

This clonotype was counted many times. The chain recombines TRBV28 with TRBJ2-1; D may be TRBD2 (6 bases). The CDR3 is made up of 15 amino acids. The V and J ends lost 6 bases and 0 bases respectively, with 12 bases between them. CDR1 is MDHEN and CDR2 is SYDVKM in the germline V gene. The CDR3 DNA reads as TGTGCCAGCAGCCCGGCGGGAAGCTCCTACAATGAGCAGTTCTTC. Translation gives CASSPAGSSYNEQFF.

This chain joins TRBV20-1 and TRBJ2-3; D unclear. Per the germline V gene, CDR1 is DFQATT and CDR2 is SNEGSKA (reference sequence). V was clipped by 4 bases and J by 10 bases, with 15 bases between them. The CDR3 covers 12 residues. For the CDR3, the DNA is TGCAGTGCTATTCCAGGCGAAGTCTCGCAGTATTTT. It translates to CSAIPGEVSQYF.

This clonotype was recorded a few times. V and J are TRBV5-1 and TRBJ2-5, with 11 nucleotides matching TRBD2. J lost 1 base, V lost 7 bases, and 9 bases had no gene match. Germline CDR1 and CDR2: SGHRS and YFSETQ. CDR3 size: 16 residues. Here the CDR3 reads CASSSGTSGLQETQYF. DNA for the CDR3: TGCGCCAGCTCCTCCGGGACTAGCGGCCTCCAAGAGACCCAGTACTTC.

This clonotype was seen a few times. The chain recombines TRBV20-1 with TRBJ1-3; the D is unclear. Per the germline V gene, CDR1 is DFQATT and CDR2 is SNEGSKA (reference sequence). Trimming shortened V by 3 bases and J by 1 base, and 13 bases separated the two germline ends. The CDR3 totals 15 residues. This chain's CDR3 is CSARGPGASGNTIYF. The CDR3 DNA reads TGCAGTGCTAGGGGTCCAGGCGCGTCTGGAAACACCATATATTTT.

The chain joins TRBV4-1 to TRBJ2-3; unclear D gene. The CDR3 is made up of 11 amino acids. Germline V gene sequence: CDR1 MGHRA, CDR2 YSYEKL. With 3 bases removed from V and 8 bases from J, the gap between germline ends came to 6 bases. As DNA, the CDR3 is TGCGCCAGCAGCCAGGAATTTACGCAGTATTTT. It encodes CASSQEFTQYF.

The chain links TRBV21-1 to TRBJ1-5; the table's D call TRBD1 went unverified against the DNA. TRBV21-1 is a listed pseudogene. The CDR3 is 15 residues long. Here the CDR3 reads CASPWSKGAEQPQHF. In nucleotides, the CDR3 is TGTGCCAGCCCTTGGTCGAAGGGGGCTGAGCAGCCCCAGCATTTT.

The rearrangement links TRBV7-3 to TRBJ2-5; 8 nucleotides line up with TRBD2. V was clipped by 3 bases and J by 5 bases; unmatched bases: 5. This CDR3 comprises 14 residues. Germline V gene data show CDR1 as SGHTA and CDR2 as FQGTGA. The CDR3 reads CASSFQGGGETQYF. CDR3 nucleotide sequence: TGTGCCAGCAGCTTTCAGGGCGGGGGGGAGACCCAGTACTTC.

This clonotype was observed a few times. The chain combines TRBV20-1 with TRBJ1-3; possibly TRBD1 for D (6 bases). The CDR3 totals 17 residues. Germline V lookup: CDR1 DFQATT, CDR2 SNEGSKA (reference sequence). The ends were cut back, 6 bases at V and 0 bases at J, with 21 bases in the middle. This chain's CDR3 is CSAQGGDRAYSGNTIYF. The CDR3 DNA sequence: TGCAGTGCCCAAGGGGGTGACAGAGCATACTCTGGAAACACCATATATTTT.

This clonotype was counted only a few times. The chain employs TRBV28 and TRBJ1-5; 7 bases are a match to TRBD1. The V segment lost 6 bases and the J segment 2 bases; nucleotides outside the gene matches: 19. The CDR3 consists of 19 residues. The germline V gene encodes CDR1 MDHEN and CDR2 SYDVKM. CDR3 nucleotide sequence: TGTGCCAGCAGACGGACAGGCCAAGGCCTTACAAATGGCAATCAGCCCCAGCATTTT. Translating it yields CASRRTGQGLTNGNQPQHF.

In this sample, this clonotype turned up a few times. This rearrangement joins TRBV5-5 to TRBJ2-7; maybe TRBD2 (6 bases). The CDR3 extends over 15 amino acids. Trimming removed 5 bases from V and 0 bases from J, with 15 bases in between. CDR1 SGHKS and CDR2 YYEKEE come from the germline V gene (reference sequence). CDR3 nucleotides: TGTGCCAGCAGACGGTTATCGGGGGTCTCCTACGAGCAGTACGTC. This sequence encodes CASRRLSGVSYEQYV.

This clonotype has a single count. The chain couples TRBV6-2 or TRBV6-3 to TRBJ1-1; D not certain. V shed 7 bases and J shed 8 bases, with 17 bases lying between them. This CDR3 region has 13 residues. Per the germline V gene, CDR1 is MNHEY and CDR2 is SVGEGT. Here the CDR3 DNA reads TGTGCCAGCATATACGCCCCGGGGTTAGAAGCTTTCTTT. Encoded protein: CASIYAPGLEAFF.

This clonotype appeared many times. The chain combines TRBV6-5 with TRBJ2-1; 12 bases fit TRBD1. Germline-derived CDR1 and CDR2 are MNHEY and SVGAGI. The CDR3 spans 17 residues. Trimming removed 2 bases from V and 12 bases from J; junction bases left unmatched: 14. The CDR3 DNA sequence: TGTGCCAGCAGTTACCGCCCAACCGGGACAGGGGGCGGTGGGCAGTTCTTC. It encodes CASSYRPTGTGGGGQFF.

This chain connects TRBV29-1 to TRBJ2-1; tentatively, D is TRBD1 or TRBD2 (5 bases each). V was pared by 4 bases and J by 0 bases, with 13 bases between. The germline V gene has CDR1 SQVTM and CDR2 ANQGSEA. The CDR3 is 15 amino acids. The CDR3 sequence: CSVARGTSSYNEQFF. The CDR3 DNA sequence: TGCAGCGTTGCTCGTGGGACCAGCTCCTACAATGAGCAGTTCTTC.

V is TRBV18 and J is TRBJ1-4; D ambiguous. Trimming left V 2 bases short and J 3 bases short, with 16 bases between. The CDR3 totals 17 residues. Germline V gene sequence: CDR1 KGHSH, CDR2 LQKENI. This CDR3 reads CASSPGPGPGPNEKLFF. CDR3 nucleotides: TGTGCCAGCTCACCAGGGCCAGGCCCTGGTCCTAATGAAAAACTGTTTTTT.

In its sample, this clonotype was seen a few times. The CDR3 region has the DNA TGTGCCAGCAGCCAAGGACTAGCGGGGGGGATCTACAATGAGCAGTTCTTC. This translates into CASSQGLAGGIYNEQFF. The chain uses TRBV7-2 and TRBJ2-1; 15 positions agree with TRBD2. This CDR3 has 17 residues. Trimming at V came to 5 bases and at J to 3 bases, leaving 5 bases not matched to a gene. Germline V gene sequence: CDR1 SGHTA, CDR2 FQGNSA.

The chain carries TRBV5-8 and TRBJ2-3, with D maybe TRBD1 (6 bases). The CDR3 spans 15 residues. Trimming cost V 5 bases and J 5 bases, with 18 bases left between them. Germline lookup yields CDR1 SGHTS and CDR2 YDEGEE. CDR3 coding DNA: TGTGCCAGCAGATGGGGGCGACTCGTCGGAGATACGCAGTATTTT. Residues: CASRWGRLVGDTQYF.

The table lists this clonotype with a few counts. The rearrangement links TRBV20-1 to TRBJ1-6; possible D gene TRBD1, 6 bases. Germline assignment: CDR1 DFQATT and CDR2 SNEGSKA (reference sequence). This CDR3 has 13 residues. V lost 6 bases and J 10 bases, leaving 16 bases between the germline ends. The CDR3 here is CSARRGSDSPLHF. The CDR3 nucleotides are TGCAGTGCCCGCAGGGGATCCGACTCACCCCTCCACTTT.

This clonotype came up many times. This sequence joins TRBV20-1 and TRBJ2-4; D gene uncertain. The V gene lost 7 bases and the J gene lost 5 bases, with 12 bases spanning the gap. This CDR3 has 12 amino acids. Germline CDR1 DFQATT, CDR2 SNEGSKA (reference sequence). The CDR3 sequence is CSVLGPENIQYF. The CDR3 DNA reads TGCAGTGTATTAGGCCCGGAAAACATTCAGTACTTC.

A few counts support this clonotype. V gene TRBV7-9 combines with J gene TRBJ1-3; TRBD1 matches at 9 bases. After removal of 0 bases from V and 4 bases from J, the junction contained 10 bases not matched to a gene. The V gene's germline CDR1 is SEHNR and CDR2 FQNEAQ (reference sequence). There are 18 residues in the CDR3. CDR3 in amino acids: CASSLALTGTGRGNTIYF. The CDR3, as DNA: TGTGCCAGCAGCTTAGCCCTAACCGGGACAGGGCGCGGAAACACCATATATTTT.

This clonotype was found a few times. The rearrangement links TRBV10-2 to TRBJ2-5, with TRBD2 matching over 12 bases. The CDR3 length is 15 residues. Germline assignment: CDR1 WSHSY and CDR2 SAAADI. V gave up 3 bases and J gave up 5 bases; unmatched junction bases: 4. CDR3 sequence: CASSERTSGDETQYF. The CDR3 nucleotides read TGCGCCAGCAGTGAACGGACTAGCGGGGATGAGACCCAGTACTTC.

This clonotype was detected many times. V usage is TRBV7-8 and J usage is TRBJ1-5; TRBD1 agrees at 11 bases. The junction had 3 bases not matched to a gene; V was cut back by 6 bases and J by 5 bases. Germline V gene lookup returns CDR1 SGHVS and CDR2 FQNEAQ. CDR3 length: 14 residues. The CDR3 nucleotides are TGTGCCAGCAGTAGGGACAGGGGGTATCAGCCCCAGCATTTT. Protein sequence: CASSRDRGYQPQHF. The complete variable domain, with remaining parts taken from reference TRBV7-8 and TRBJ1-5, reads GAGVSQSPRYKVAKRGQDVALRCDPISGHVSLFWYQQALGQGPEFLTYFQNEAQLDKSGLPSDRFFAERPEGSVSTLKIQRTQQEDSAVYLCASSRDRGYQPQHFGDGTRLSIL.

In its sample, this clonotype was seen a few times. J is TRBJ2-7 and V is TRBV6-1; 12 nucleotides agree with TRBD1. Unmatched junction bases numbered 6, after V lost 5 bases and J lost 4 bases. The germline V gene has CDR1 MNHNS and CDR2 SASEGT. The CDR3 is made up of 15 amino acids. The DNA of the CDR3 is TGTGCCAGCAGTCTTAAGGGACAGGGGGCGTACGAGCAGTACGTC. It yields the protein CASSLKGQGAYEQYV.